The 28 T cell receptor beta chains below come from one sample, sequenced in a study of T cells in women clearing cervical HPV infection (dated by TCRdb to between 2017 and 2018). The library was built by means of the immunoSEQ multiplex PCR assay. What TCRdb holds here is the immuneACCESS table cut down to in-frame rearrangements. Part of the clones is not present; checked against another copy, under half of the missing clones reflect an unresolved V gene, and the others are unexplained. The table held for this sample gives tens of thousands of clones. 6% to 8.5% of the sample rests with the top ten. Sequencing was done on a sample of blood buffy coat. All receptors derive from a woman aged 18-70 years with a cervical HPV16 infection that either progressed to CIN3+ or cleared (not recorded which).

About this clone: The read stops 3 residues short of the end of the CDR3; the missing end is completed from the germline J gene. The rearrangement links TRBV7-9 to TRBJ2-7, with D maybe TRBD1 (5 bases). The CDR3 is 15 amino acids. Trimming cost V 4 bases and J 5 bases, with 18 bases left between them. The germline CDR1 and CDR2 sequences are SEHNR and FQNEAQ (reference sequence). The part of the CDR3 DNA that was read is TGTGCCAGCAGCTCACAAGGTGGACACTCAAACGAG. It encodes CASSSQGGHSNE. In full, the CDR3 is CASSSQGGHSNEQYF.

About this clone: The CDR3 end falls 3 residues outside the read, so it is completed with the germline J gene. V gene TRBV20-1 combines with J gene TRBJ2-5; no clear D. CDR3 length: 13 amino acids. Germline loops: CDR1 DFQATT, CDR2 SNEGSKA (reference sequence). Trimming took off 0 bases at V and 5 bases at J, with 10 bases between the two ends. The CDR3 region is CSARDGSYETQYF. The CDR3 bases that were read are TGCAGTGCTAGAGATGGTAGTTATGAGACC.

With respect to this clone: The CDR3 end is not reached by the read, which stops 3 residues before it; the germline J gene fills it in. The chain links TRBV7-8 to TRBJ1-2, with a weak D call TRBD1 (5 bases). V lost 6 bases, J lost 6 bases, and 17 bases lay in between. The CDR3 loop spans 14 amino acids. Germline V CDR1 and CDR2: SGHVS, FQNEAQ. CDR3 DNA (partial): TGTGCCAGCAGAGAAGCCGGGCCAGGGCATGGC. It is translated as CASREAGPGHG. The full CDR3 protein is CASREAGPGHGYTF.

Points on this clone: Coverage ceases 3 residues before the CDR3 finishes, and the germline J gene fills in the end. The genes are TRBV7-2 and TRBJ2-2; D not certain. The CDR3 has 12 residues. Trimming took off 3 bases at V and 8 bases at J, with 7 bases between the two ends. Germline V CDR1 and CDR2: SGHTA, FQGNSA. This chain's CDR3 is CASSFLSGELFF. CDR3 bases read: TGTGCCAGCAGCTTTTTATCGGGGGAG.

Worth noting for this clone: From the germline J gene comes the end of the CDR3, since the read stops 3 residues before it. This chain connects TRBV5-4 to TRBJ2-1; D gene unclear. Trimming pared 0 bases from V and 8 bases from J, leaving 12 bases between. Germline V gene lookup returns CDR1 SGHNT and CDR2 YYREEE (reference sequence). This CDR3 is built from 14 residues. Partial CDR3 DNA: TGTGCCAGCAGCTTGGCCGGGTCAGTCGATGAG. As protein: CASSLAGSVDE. The entire CDR3 reads CASSLAGSVDEQFF.

A remark on this clone: The read halts 3 residues ahead of the CDR3 end, with the missing end drawn from the germline J gene. V usage is TRBV11-1 and J usage is TRBJ2-1; 10 bases match TRBD2. The germline V gene encodes CDR1 SGHAT and CDR2 FQDESV (reference sequence). The CDR3 sequence is 14 residues long. Trimming at V came to 0 bases and at J to 8 bases, leaving 1 base not matched to a gene. The chain's CDR3 is CASSLAGTSDEQFF. The sequenced part of the CDR3 DNA is TGTGCCAGCAGCTTAGCGGGGACTAGCGATGAG.

A word on this clone: The CDR3 end falls 3 residues outside the read, so it is completed with the germline J gene. This chain uses TRBV19 with TRBJ2-5, with 8 bases lining up with TRBD2. Germline CDR1 and CDR2: LNHDA and SQIVND (reference sequence). Losses at the gene ends were 5 bases for V and 0 bases for J; bases not matched to a gene: 8. This CDR3 has 16 residues. The CDR3 bases that were read are TGTGCCAGTAGTGAAGGCGGGGGGTTGTACCAAGAGACC. Encoded protein: CASSEGGGLYQET. In full, the CDR3 reads CASSEGGGLYQETQYF.

To note about this clone: The read ends 3 residues shy of where the CDR3 ends; the end is completed using the germline J gene. J is TRBJ1-2 and V is TRBV11-2; D is unclear. This CDR3 is 13 amino acids long. V lost 5 bases and J 5 bases, leaving 12 bases between the germline ends. Germline V gene lookup returns CDR1 SGHAT and CDR2 FQNNGV. The CDR3 sequence is CASSAWAMYGYTF. Incomplete CDR3 DNA: TGTGCCAGCAGCGCGTGGGCGATGTATGGC.

As regards this clone: The read gets to within 3 residues of the CDR3 end, and the germline J gene fills in the rest. J is TRBJ2-2 and V is TRBV20-1, with 9 bases matching TRBD1. CDR1 and CDR2 from the germline V gene are DFQATT and SNEGSKA (reference sequence). The CDR3 is made up of 14 amino acids. CDR3 sequence: CSAREGQGGEKLFF. The CDR3 bases that were read are TGCAGTGCTAGAGAGGGACAGGGAGGTGAAAAG.

In the case of this clone: The read terminates 3 residues before the CDR3 end, so the remaining end is supplied by the germline J gene. The chain combines TRBV19 with TRBJ1-2; 10 bases map to TRBD1. The CDR3 is made up of 13 amino acids. Germline assignment: CDR1 LNHDA and CDR2 SQIVND (reference sequence). The part of the CDR3 DNA that was read is TGTGCCAGTAGTAGACAGGGGGCACACGAC. It codes for CASSRQGAHD. The full CDR3 protein is CASSRQGAHDYTF.

Notes on this clone: Sequencing ends 3 residues short of the CDR3 end; the germline J gene provides the rest. This chain joins TRBV28 and TRBJ2-7; 10 bases align to TRBD1. The CDR3 totals 15 residues. CDR1 and CDR2 from the germline V gene are MDHEN and SYDVKM. J was trimmed by 5 bases and V by 4 bases; bases with no gene match: 8. CDR3 in amino acids: CASSSPGQGSHEQYF. CDR3 DNA, as far as it was read: TGTGCCAGCAGTTCCCCGGGACAGGGGAGCCACGAG. Variable domain in full (rest from reference TRBV28 and TRBJ2-7): DVKVTQSSRYLVKRTGEKVFLECVQDMDHENMFWYRQDPGLGLRLIYFSYDVKMKEKGDIPEGYSVSREKKERFSLILESASTNQTSMYLCASSSPGQGSHEQYFGPGTRLTVT.

On this clone: Read data end 3 residues before the CDR3 end; the end is taken from the germline J gene. The chain has TRBV30 and TRBJ1-2, with a tentative D call TRBD1 (6 bases). The V gene lost 5 bases and the J gene lost 7 bases, with 14 bases spanning the gap. The CDR3 loop spans 12 amino acids. Looked up from germline, CDR1 is GTSNPN and CDR2 is SVGIG (reference sequence). CDR3 amino acids: CAWLKSGAGYTF. CDR3 bases read: TGTGCCTGGCTTAAGTCAGGGGCTGGC.

A word on this clone: The sequence runs out 3 residues before the end of the CDR3; the remainder is reconstructed from the germline J gene. The chain has TRBV5-6 and TRBJ1-4; tentatively, D is TRBD1 (6 bases). CDR1 and CDR2 (germline): SGHDT, YYEEEE. The CDR3 covers 11 residues. CDR3 bases read: TGTGCCAGCAGCAAACAGGGACCA. Encoded protein: CASSKQGP. The complete CDR3 sequence is CASSKQGPLFF. Together with reference TRBV5-6 and TRBJ1-4, the CDR3 gives the full variable domain: DAGVTQSPTHLIKTRGQQVTLRCSPKSGHDTVSWYQQALGQGPQFIFQYYEEEERQRGNFPDRFSGHQFPNYSSELNVNALLLGDSALYLCASSKQGPLFFGSGTQLSVL.

Remarks on this clone: The CDR3 extends 3 residues past the end of the read, so its final part is completed from the germline J gene. This rearrangement joins TRBV20-1 to TRBJ1-5, with 8 bases identical to TRBD1. The CDR3 totals 15 residues. V lost 3 bases and J lost 2; bases outside the gene matches: 6. Germline V lookup: CDR1 DFQATT, CDR2 SNEGSKA (reference sequence). CDR3 region: CSARKTGAGNQPQHF. The covered CDR3 bases are TGCAGTGCTAGGAAGACAGGGGCGGGCAATCAGCCC.

About this clone itself: The read gets to within 3 residues of the CDR3 end, and the germline J gene fills in the rest. The genes are TRBV5-4 and TRBJ2-3; 9 nucleotides match TRBD1. J lost 4 bases, V lost 0 bases, and 3 bases had no gene match. CDR1 SGHNT and CDR2 YYREEE come from the germline V gene (reference sequence). There are 15 residues in the CDR3. The covered CDR3 bases are TGTGCCAGCAGCTTGGACAGGGGGCCCCCAGATACG. Residues: CASSLDRGPPDT. The CDR3 reads in full as CASSLDRGPPDTQYF. Looking up the rest from reference TRBV5-4 and TRBJ2-3 gives the full variable domain: ETGVTQSPTHLIKTRGQQVTLRCSSQSGHNTVSWYQQALGQGPQFIFQYYREEENGRGNFPPRFSGLQFPNYSSELNVNALELDDSALYLCASSLDRGPPDTQYFGPGTRLTVL.

In the case of this clone: From the germline J gene comes the end of the CDR3, since the read stops 3 residues before it. The V call is TRBV6-1, the J call TRBJ1-2; D ambiguous. The CDR3 has 14 residues. Trimming pared 1 base from V and 3 bases from J, leaving 9 bases between. Germline V gene lookup returns CDR1 MNHNS and CDR2 SASEGT. Here the CDR3 reads CASSEDGWHYGYTF. The sequenced CDR3 bases are TGTGCCAGCAGTGAAGACGGGTGGCACTATGGC.

In the case of this clone: The CDR3 end falls 3 residues outside the read, so it is completed with the germline J gene. This chain links TRBV10-3 with TRBJ1-2; 9 bases fit TRBD1. The CDR3 loop spans 15 amino acids. J lost 7 bases, V lost 2 bases, and 8 bases had no gene match. Germline V gene sequence: CDR1 ENHRY, CDR2 SYGVKD. The CDR3 bases that were read are TGTGCCATCAGTGAGCCAAGGACAGGGGAGGGTGGC. Amino acid sequence: CAISEPRTGEGG. Given in full, the CDR3 is CAISEPRTGEGGYTF.

Turning to this clone: The read terminates 3 residues before the CDR3 end, so the remaining end is supplied by the germline J gene. This chain connects TRBV14 to TRBJ2-1, with 11 nucleotides matching TRBD2. CDR1 is SGHDN, CDR2 FVKESK, per germline. The CDR3 contains 15 residues. Trimming at V came to 1 base and at J to 4 bases, leaving 0 bases not matched to a gene. The sequenced part of the CDR3 DNA is TGTGCCAGCAGCCAAGCTAGCGGGGGGTACAATGAG. As protein: CASSQASGGYNE. The full CDR3 is CASSQASGGYNEQFF. The full variable domain, rest sourced from reference TRBV14 and TRBJ2-1, is EAGVTQFPSHSVIEKGQTVTLRCDPISGHDNLYWYRRVMGKEIKFLLHFVKESKQDESGMPNNRFLAERTGGTYSTLKVQPAELEDSGVYFCASSQASGGYNEQFFGPGTRLTVL.

Turning to this clone: Coverage ceases 3 residues before the CDR3 finishes, and the germline J gene fills in the end. The chain carries TRBV2 and TRBJ2-5; D gene unclear. The V and J ends lost 1 base and 2 bases respectively, with 5 bases between them. CDR3 size: 13 residues. CDR1 is SNHLY and CDR2 is FYNNEI in the germline V gene. The CDR3 DNA, read in part, is TGTGCCAGCAGTGAAGACTTTCAAGAGACC. Its translation: CASSEDFQET. The entire CDR3 reads CASSEDFQETQYF.

With regard to this clone: Sequence at one end of the junction differs from germline and may be a read error. The read gets to within 3 residues of the CDR3 end, and the germline J gene fills in the rest. The rearrangement uses TRBV7-3 and TRBJ2-3; 8 bases map to TRBD2. This CDR3 comprises 15 residues. Germline V gives CDR1 SGHTA, CDR2 FQGTGA. The chain's CDR3 is CASSPGGGLAETQYF. Partial CDR3 DNA: TGTGCCAGCAGCCCGGGCGGGGGGCTAGCAGAGACG.

CDR3: CASSLIVSTDTQYF. The sequenced part of the CDR3 DNA is TGCGCCAGCAGCTTGATCGTTAGCACAGATACG. V usage is TRBV5-1 and J usage is TRBJ2-3; D unresolved. The CDR3 goes on 3 residues after the read ends, and that part is filled in from the germline J gene. Germline assignment: CDR1 SGHRS and CDR2 YFSETQ. V was pared by 1 base and J by 0 bases, with 6 bases between. This CDR3 has 14 residues. Combining the CDR3 with reference TRBV5-1 and TRBJ2-3 gives the whole variable domain KAGVTQTPRYLIKTRGQQVTLSCSPISGHRSVSWYQQTPGQGLQFLFEYFSETQRNKGNFPGRFSGRQFSNSRSEMNVSTLELGDSALYLCASSLIVSTDTQYFGPGTRLTVL.

Remarks on this clone: The sequenced fragment ends 3 residues before the CDR3 boundary, so the rest is inferred from the germline J gene. The chain couples TRBV2 to TRBJ1-4; the D is unclear. With 6 bases removed from V and 8 bases from J, the gap between germline ends came to 16 bases. The germline gives CDR1 SNHLY, CDR2 FYNNEI. This CDR3 contains 14 residues. The sequenced CDR3 bases are TGTGCCAGCAGGGCGACGGTGACAAACGAAAAA. Its protein is CASRATVTNEK. The entire CDR3 sequence reads CASRATVTNEKLFF.

A remark on this clone: The sequence runs out 3 residues before the end of the CDR3; the remainder is reconstructed from the germline J gene. The chain employs TRBV29-1 and TRBJ2-2; possibly TRBD1 for D (6 bases). Germline V gene lookup returns CDR1 SQVTM and CDR2 ANQGSEA. This CDR3 spans 13 amino acids. The CDR3 bases that were read are TGCAGCGTGGAACAGGGAAAGAGTGAAAAG. This gives the protein CSVEQGKSEK. The whole CDR3 protein reads CSVEQGKSEKLFF.

Of note for this clone: The missing CDR3 end, 3 residues past where the read stops, is filled in from the germline J gene. J is TRBJ1-3 and V is TRBV5-1; D possibly corresponds to TRBD1 (6 bases). The CDR3 has 17 residues. Germline V gives CDR1 SGHRS, CDR2 YFSETQ. Trimming cost V 0 bases and J 0 bases, with 13 bases left between them. Incomplete CDR3 DNA: TGCGCCAGCAGCTTGGCTGGACAGTCGGGCTCTGGAAACACC. It codes for CASSLAGQSGSGNT. The full-length CDR3 reads as CASSLAGQSGSGNTIYF.

Comments on this clone: The read halts 3 residues ahead of the CDR3 end, with the missing end drawn from the germline J gene. This chain joins TRBV29-1 and TRBJ2-3; D might be TRBD2 (6 bases). The CDR3 covers 12 residues. Germline V lookup: CDR1 SQVTM, CDR2 ANQGSEA. CDR3 DNA, as far as it was read: TGCAGCGGGGTGGGGACTGGCGAGACG. The encoded protein is CSGVGTGET. The entire CDR3 reads CSGVGTGETQYF.

Comment on this clone: Read sequence stops 3 residues before the CDR3 end, and the germline J gene provides the missing end. The chain recombines TRBV19 with TRBJ1-1, with D perhaps matching TRBD1 (6 bases). The CDR3 consists of 12 residues. Germline V CDR1 and CDR2: LNHDA, SQIVND (reference sequence). The sequenced part of the CDR3 DNA is TGTGCCCGATTTAGACAGGCCTGGGAA. The encoded protein is CARFRQAWE. In full, the CDR3 is CARFRQAWEAFF.

A note on this clone: The read stops 3 residues short of the end of the CDR3; the missing end is completed from the germline J gene. The chain combines TRBV18 with TRBJ2-1, with 10 bases lining up with TRBD1. Germline V gene lookup returns CDR1 KGHSH and CDR2 LQKENI. CDR3 length: 13 residues. Trimming took 5 bases from V and 8 from J; bases not matched to a gene: 3. The chain's CDR3 is CASSRTGGYEQFF. Partial CDR3 DNA: TGTGCCAGCTCAAGGACAGGGGGTTATGAG.

In the case of this clone: The read finishes 3 residues shy of the CDR3 end, and the germline J gene is used to complete it. This chain links TRBV6-1 with TRBJ1-5; no reliable D call. Germline values: CDR1 MNHNS, CDR2 SASEGT. The CDR3 covers 15 residues. Trimming left V 4 bases short and J 0 bases short, with 10 bases between. The CDR3 spells CASSVDFNSNQPQHF. The sequenced part of the CDR3 DNA is TGTGCCAGCAGTGTGGACTTCAATAGCAATCAGCCC.